The clone carrying this T cell receptor (beta chain) was detected a few times. Its target is not known. Trimming removed 0 bases from V and 5 bases from J, with 9 bases in between. There are 13 residues in the CDR3. CDR1 and CDR2 from the germline V gene are SGHRS and YFSETQ. Time point meaning: cycle 4 day 1 (C4D1), after 6 weeks of nivolumab. Following autologous stem cell transplantation, relapse occurred in every patient, and exposure to brentuximab vedotin varied. Researchers report purifying CD4+ T cells from thawed PBMCs by magnetic negative selection. These data come from a study of PD-1 blockade in classical Hodgkin lymphoma. The method was immunoSEQ multiplex PCR; TCRdb's version includes in-frame clones alone and lacks a portion of them. The table has fewer than 35,000 clones, 80% to 95% seen once. Study-level points and caveats: Reports indicated that newly diagnosed patients had lower baseline TCR diversity than healthy donors did. No one has yet defined what causes the repertoire differences, which may be disease activity or prior therapy.

The material was CD4+ T cells from blood, obtained before the fourth cycle of nivolumab. The chain recombines TRBV5-1 with TRBJ2-7; possibly TRBD1 for D (6 bases). The sequence was collected from a human donor with classical Hodgkin lymphoma. In DNA, the CDR3 is TGCGCCAGCAGCTTGGGGACAGCAAACGAGCAGTACTTC. It is translated as CASSLGTANEQYF.